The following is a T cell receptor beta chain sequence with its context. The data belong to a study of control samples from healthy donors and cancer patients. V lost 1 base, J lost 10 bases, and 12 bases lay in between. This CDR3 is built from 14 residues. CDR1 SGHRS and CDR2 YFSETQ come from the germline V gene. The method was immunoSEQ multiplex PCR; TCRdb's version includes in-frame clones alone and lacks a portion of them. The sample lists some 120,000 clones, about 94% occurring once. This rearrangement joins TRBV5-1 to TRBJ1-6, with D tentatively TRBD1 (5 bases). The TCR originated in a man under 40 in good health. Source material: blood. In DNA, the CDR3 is TGCGCCAGCAGCTTGCACGGACAAGACTCACCCCTCCACTTT. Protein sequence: CASSLHGQDSPLHF.